These T cell receptor beta chains were read from a single sample in a study of human T cells and chemical hapten exposure. TCRdb called the RACE reads again in MiXCR, with one record for every CDR3 protein. The table lists some 79,000 distinct CDR3 sequences, roughly a tenth of them singletons. Specimen: whole blood, collected in connection with sensitization to the hapten diphenylcyclopropenone (DPC). The receptor set was obtained from a woman aged 45-59 years with alopecia areata. Some clones in this sample may be carry-over from other donors' samples. CDR3s include the opening cysteine and the closing phenylalanine or tryptophan. A D gene is named only where the DNA matches it firmly. Expanded clones are given a class, and other clones once, few, many or no size at all.

D gene	clone size	V gene	J gene	CDR3 protein	CDR3 DNA
NA	NA	TRBV6-6	TRBJ2-3	CASGVGLTDTQYF	TGTGCCAGCGGGGTGGGTCTTACAGATACGCAGTATTTT
TRBD1	many	TRBV7-8	TRBJ1-2	CASSQHTKTGFDYGYTF	TGTGCCAGCAGCCAACACACTAAGACAGGGTTCGACTATGGCTACACCTTC
TRBD1	NA	TRBV7-2	TRBJ2-2	CASTPGGAGTGELFF	TGTGCCAGCACCCCAGGGGGCGCGGGTACCGGGGAGCTGTTTTTT
NA	few	TRBV7-9	TRBJ2-2	CASSFSTLANTGELFF	TGTGCCAGCAGCTTCAGTACTCTCGCGAACACCGGGGAGCTGTTTTTT
NA	many	TRBV18	TRBJ1-5	CASSEDLTADQPQHF	TGTGCCAGCTCCGAAGATTTGACAGCGGATCAGCCCCAGCATTTT
NA	few	TRBV20-1	TRBJ1-5	CSAGRPSGNQPQHF	TGCAGTGCTGGCCGCCCGTCGGGCAATCAGCCCCAGCATTTT
NA	few	TRBV25-1	TRBJ1-2	CASTHYGAGGYTF	TGTGCCAGCACACATTACGGCGCCGGTGGCTACACCTTC
NA	few	TRBV2	TRBJ2-7	CASLARASSYEQYF	TGTGCCAGCTTAGCGCGAGCGAGCTCCTACGAGCAGTACTTC
TRBD1	NA	TRBV6-6	TRBJ2-7	CASSYSRQGFYEQYF	TGTGCCAGCAGTTACTCGAGACAGGGCTTCTACGAGCAGTACTTC
TRBD2	NA	TRBV7-8	TRBJ2-2	CASSLTGLAATGELFF	TGTGCCAGCAGCTTAACCGGACTAGCGGCAACCGGGGAGCTGTTTTTT
NA	NA	TRBV10-3	TRBJ2-3	CAISVASESTDTQYF	TGTGCCATCAGTGTGGCTAGCGAATCCACAGATACGCAGTATTTT
NA	many	TRBV2	TRBJ1-2	CASSEGQMYGYTF	TGTGCCAGCAGTGAAGGGCAGATGTATGGCTACACCTTC
NA	NA	TRBV12-3/TRBV12-4	TRBJ1-5	CASSSGTQISPQHF	TGTGCCAGCAGTTCCGGGACCCAAATATCGCCCCAGCATTTT
NA	NA	TRBV11-2	TRBJ1-3	CASSPFSAVAGNTIYF	TGTGCCAGCAGCCCCTTTTCGGCCGTCGCTGGAAACACCATATATTTT
NA	many	TRBV30	TRBJ1-5	CAWSVQGNQPQHF	TGTGCCTGGAGTGTACAGGGCAATCAGCCCCAGCATTTT
NA	many	TRBV5-1	TRBJ1-1	CASSPRGGTEAFF	TGCGCCAGCAGCCCCCGCGGTGGGACTGAAGCTTTCTTT
TRBD2	few	TRBV27	TRBJ2-1	CASSLQMTSGINEQFF	TGTGCCAGCAGTTTACAGATGACTAGCGGGATTAATGAGCAGTTCTTC
NA	few	TRBV2	TRBJ2-5	CASGLLETQYF	TGTGCCAGCGGTCTCTTGGAGACCCAGTACTTC
NA	many	TRBV7-2	TRBJ1-1	CASSLADGLEAFF	TGTGCCAGCAGCCTCGCAGACGGCCTTGAAGCTTTCTTT
NA	NA	TRBV7-9	TRBJ1-2	CASSLGEGIYGYTF	TGTGCCAGCAGCTTAGGGGAAGGGATCTATGGCTACACCTTC
TRBD1	many	TRBV3-1	TRBJ1-2	CASSQDRGGQYNYGYTF	TGTGCCAGCAGCCAAGATAGGGGGGGACAGTATAACTATGGCTACACCTTC
TRBD1	many	TRBV14	TRBJ1-2	CASSRTTGAIDPYTF	TGTGCCAGCAGCCGGACGACAGGGGCAATAGATCCCTACACCTTC
NA	NA	TRBV5-1	TRBJ2-1	CASSLLNGFYNEQFF	TGCGCCAGCAGCTTACTCAACGGATTCTACAATGAGCAGTTCTTC
NA	few	TRBV11-3	TRBJ2-3	CASSLGVGATTDTQYF	TGTGCCAGCAGCTTAGGGGTGGGAGCGACCACAGATACGCAGTATTTT
NA	NA	TRBV20-1	TRBJ1-6	CSALRGLSDSPLHF	TGCAGTGCCTTGCGGGGACTTTCGGATTCACCCCTCCACTTT
NA	NA	TRBV12-3/TRBV12-4	TRBJ1-3	CASSLSGTGNTIYF	TGTGCCAGCAGTTTATCGGGGACTGGAAACACCATATATTTT
TRBD1	many	TRBV28	TRBJ1-5	CASSFSTGGYQPQHF	TGTGCCAGCAGTTTTTCAACAGGGGGATATCAGCCCCAGCATTTT
NA	many	TRBV4-2	TRBJ1-4	CASSPAAGGNEKLFF	TGTGCCAGCAGCCCTGCGGCGGGGGGAAATGAAAAACTGTTTTTT
NA	NA	TRBV2	TRBJ2-7	CASSGLAPVYEQYF	TGTGCCAGCAGCGGGTTGGCTCCGGTCTACGAGCAGTACTTC
TRBD2	few	TRBV30	TRBJ2-3	CAWSEDVGLARRTDTQYF	TGTGCCTGGAGTGAGGACGTCGGACTAGCGAGGAGAACAGATACGCAGTATTTT
TRBD2	large	TRBV9	TRBJ2-4	CASGGASGTKAGNIQYF	TGTGCCAGCGGGGGGGCTAGCGGGACGAAAGCGGGGAACATTCAGTACTTC
NA	many	TRBV7-8	TRBJ2-1	CASSFNFQSDNEQFF	TGTGCCAGCAGCTTCAATTTCCAGAGCGACAATGAGCAGTTCTTC
NA	NA	TRBV12-3/TRBV12-4	TRBJ2-1	CASSLGAREQFF	TGTGCCAGCAGTTTGGGGGCCCGTGAGCAGTTCTTC
NA	NA	TRBV12-5	TRBJ1-5	CASGAPGFGNQPQHF	TGTGCTAGTGGCGCCCCAGGGTTTGGTAATCAGCCCCAGCATTTT
NA	many	TRBV2	TRBJ2-4	CASILDQNIQYF	TGTGCCAGCATTCTTGACCAAAACATTCAGTACTTC
NA	NA	TRBV29-1	TRBJ1-1	CSVVRATEAFF	TGCAGCGTTGTCAGGGCAACTGAAGCTTTCTTT
NA	few	TRBV29-1	TRBJ1-5	CSVDGAGPLNQPQHF	TGCAGCGTTGATGGGGCAGGCCCTCTCAATCAGCCCCAGCATTTT
TRBD2	NA	TRBV9	TRBJ2-2	CASSSGLAGFTGELFF	TGTGCCAGCAGCTCAGGACTAGCGGGTTTCACCGGGGAGCTGTTTTTT
NA	many	TRBV7-2	TRBJ2-5	CASSLAQGETQYF	TGTGCCAGCAGCTTAGCGCAGGGGGAGACCCAGTACTTC
NA	many	TRBV7-9	TRBJ2-1	CASSPAVITYNEQFF	TGTGCCAGCAGCCCGGCCGTTATAACCTACAATGAGCAGTTCTTC
NA	few	TRBV10-2	TRBJ2-7	CASSEVVRYEQYF	TGCGCCAGCAGTGAAGTAGTGCGCTACGAGCAGTACTTC
NA	many	TRBV7-2	TRBJ1-2	CASSLVLARVNYGYTF	TGTGCCAGCAGCTTAGTACTGGCCAGGGTTAACTATGGCTACACCTTC
NA	many	TRBV25-1	TRBJ2-5	CASRNTPQETQYF	TGTGCCAGCAGAAACACCCCTCAAGAGACCCAGTACTTC
TRBD2	NA	TRBV29-1	TRBJ2-7	CSVASGRHEQYF	TGCAGCGTTGCTAGCGGGAGGCACGAGCAGTACTTC
NA	many	TRBV12-3/TRBV12-4	TRBJ2-5	CASSNGGRETQYF	TGTGCCAGCAGTAATGGGGGGCGGGAGACCCAGTACTTC